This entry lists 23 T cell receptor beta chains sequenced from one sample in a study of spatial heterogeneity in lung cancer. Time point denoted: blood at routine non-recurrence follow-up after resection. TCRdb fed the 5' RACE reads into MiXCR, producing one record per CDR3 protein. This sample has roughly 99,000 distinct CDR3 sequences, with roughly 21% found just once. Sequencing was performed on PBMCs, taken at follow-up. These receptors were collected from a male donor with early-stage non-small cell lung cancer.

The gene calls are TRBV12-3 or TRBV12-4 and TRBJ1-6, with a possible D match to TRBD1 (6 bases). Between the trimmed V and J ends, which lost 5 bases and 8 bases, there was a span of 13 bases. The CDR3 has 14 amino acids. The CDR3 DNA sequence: TGTGCCAGCAGTCTAGGGGGTAGGGATTCACCCCTCCACTTT. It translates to CASSLGGRDSPLHF.

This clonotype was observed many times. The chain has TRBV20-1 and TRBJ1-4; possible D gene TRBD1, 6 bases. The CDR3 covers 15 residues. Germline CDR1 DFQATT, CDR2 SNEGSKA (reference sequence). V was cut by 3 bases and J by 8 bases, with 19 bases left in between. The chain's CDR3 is CSASIPGHNREKLFF. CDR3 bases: TGCAGTGCTAGCATTCCGGGACATAATCGGGAAAAACTGTTTTTT.

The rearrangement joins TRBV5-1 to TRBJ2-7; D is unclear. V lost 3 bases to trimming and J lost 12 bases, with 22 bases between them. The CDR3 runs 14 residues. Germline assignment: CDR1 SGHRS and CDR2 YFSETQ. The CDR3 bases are TGCGCCAGCAGCTCTGGCCAGCTCTTTACTCGTTGGTACGTC. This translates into CASSSGQLFTRWYV.

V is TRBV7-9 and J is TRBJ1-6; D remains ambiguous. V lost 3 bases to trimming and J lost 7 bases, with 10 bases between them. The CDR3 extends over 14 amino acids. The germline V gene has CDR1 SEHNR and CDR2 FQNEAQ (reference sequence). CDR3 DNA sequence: TGTGCCAGCAGCTTGAGTAGTCAAAATTCACCCCTCCACTTT. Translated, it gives CASSLSSQNSPLHF.

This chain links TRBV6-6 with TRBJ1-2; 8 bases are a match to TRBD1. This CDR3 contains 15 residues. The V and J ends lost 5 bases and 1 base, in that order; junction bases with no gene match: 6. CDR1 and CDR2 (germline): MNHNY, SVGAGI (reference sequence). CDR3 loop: CASSPGTGLNYGYTF. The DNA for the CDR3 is TGTGCCAGCAGTCCCGGGACAGGACTTAACTATGGCTACACCTTC.

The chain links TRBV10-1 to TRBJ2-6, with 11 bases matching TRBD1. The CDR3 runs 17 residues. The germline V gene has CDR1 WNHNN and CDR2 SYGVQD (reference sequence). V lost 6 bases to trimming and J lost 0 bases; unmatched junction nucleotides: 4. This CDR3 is CASRGQGAPSGANVLTF. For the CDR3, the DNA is TGCGCCAGCAGAGGACAGGGGGCCCCCTCTGGGGCCAACGTCCTGACTTTC.

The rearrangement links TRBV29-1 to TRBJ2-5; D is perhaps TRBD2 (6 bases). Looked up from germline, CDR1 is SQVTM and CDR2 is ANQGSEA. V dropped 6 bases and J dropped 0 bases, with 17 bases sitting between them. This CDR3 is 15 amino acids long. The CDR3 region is CSVCTDRLDQETQYF. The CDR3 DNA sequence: TGCAGCGTCTGCACTGACAGACTAGACCAAGAGACCCAGTACTTC.

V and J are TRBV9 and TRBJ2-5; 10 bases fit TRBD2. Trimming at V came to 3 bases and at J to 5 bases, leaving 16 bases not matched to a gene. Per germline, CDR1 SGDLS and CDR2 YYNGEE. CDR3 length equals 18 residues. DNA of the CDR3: TGTGCCAGCAGCGGCAGGACTAGCGGTACCCCGTGGGTTGAGACCCAGTACTTC. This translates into CASSGRTSGTPWVETQYF.

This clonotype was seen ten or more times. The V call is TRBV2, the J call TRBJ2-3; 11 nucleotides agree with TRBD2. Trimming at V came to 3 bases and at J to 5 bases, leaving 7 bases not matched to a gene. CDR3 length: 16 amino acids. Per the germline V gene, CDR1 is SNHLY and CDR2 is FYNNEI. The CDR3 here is CASSDVGTSGLDTQYF. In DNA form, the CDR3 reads TGTGCCAGCAGTGACGTCGGGACTAGCGGCTTAGATACGCAGTATTTT. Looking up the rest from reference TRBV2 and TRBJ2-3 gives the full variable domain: EPEVTQTPSHQVTQMGQEVILRCVPISNHLYFYWYRQILGQKVEFLVSFYNNEISEKSEIFDDQFSVERPDGSNFTLKIRSTKLEDSAMYFCASSDVGTSGLDTQYFGPGTRLTVL.

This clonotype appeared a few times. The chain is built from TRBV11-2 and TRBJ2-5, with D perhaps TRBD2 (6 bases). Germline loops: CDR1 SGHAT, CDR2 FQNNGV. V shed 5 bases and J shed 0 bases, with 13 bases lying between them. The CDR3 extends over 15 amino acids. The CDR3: CASSTTLAYQETQYF. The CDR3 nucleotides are TGTGCCAGCAGCACCACCCTAGCGTACCAAGAGACCCAGTACTTC.

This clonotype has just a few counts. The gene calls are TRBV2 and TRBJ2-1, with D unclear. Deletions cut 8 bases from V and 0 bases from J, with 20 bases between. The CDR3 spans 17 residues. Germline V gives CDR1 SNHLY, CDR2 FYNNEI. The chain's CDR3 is CASGKVGPTSSYNEQFF. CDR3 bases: TGTGCCAGCGGGAAGGTGGGCCCGACGAGCTCCTACAATGAGCAGTTCTTC.

The CDR3 DNA reads as TGTGCCAGCAGTTTCACCCAGGGGACCCCCACCTACGAGCAGTACGTC. Protein product: CASSFTQGTPTYEQYV. The chain joins TRBV6-2 or TRBV6-3 to TRBJ2-7; D may be TRBD1 (6 bases). CDR3 length: 16 amino acids. Trimming removed 4 bases at V and 2 bases at J, with 18 bases between. CDR1 and CDR2 (germline): MNHEY, SVGEGT.

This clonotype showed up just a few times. CDR3 region: CASSLEGRLADSYNEQFF. CDR3 nucleotides: TGTGCCAGCAGCTTAGAAGGGAGACTAGCGGATTCCTACAATGAGCAGTTCTTC. The chain couples TRBV7-6 to TRBJ2-1; 9 bases are shared with TRBD2. CDR1 and CDR2 from the germline V gene are SGHVS and FNYEAQ. This CDR3 is 18 amino acids long. V shed 1 base, J shed 1 base, and the junction held 8 bases outside the gene matches.

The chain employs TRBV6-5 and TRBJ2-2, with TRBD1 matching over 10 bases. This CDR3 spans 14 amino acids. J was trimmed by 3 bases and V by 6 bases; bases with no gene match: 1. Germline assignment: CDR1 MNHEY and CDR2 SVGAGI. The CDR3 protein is CASRGQGYTGELFF. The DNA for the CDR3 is TGTGCCAGCAGGGGACAGGGGTACACCGGGGAGCTGTTTTTT.

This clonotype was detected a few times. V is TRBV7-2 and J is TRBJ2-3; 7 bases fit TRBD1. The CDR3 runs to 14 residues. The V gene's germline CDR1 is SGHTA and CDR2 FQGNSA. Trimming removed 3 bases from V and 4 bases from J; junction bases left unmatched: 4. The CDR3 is CASSFTQGSDTQYF. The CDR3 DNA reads TGTGCCAGCAGCTTTACACAGGGGTCAGATACGCAGTATTTT.

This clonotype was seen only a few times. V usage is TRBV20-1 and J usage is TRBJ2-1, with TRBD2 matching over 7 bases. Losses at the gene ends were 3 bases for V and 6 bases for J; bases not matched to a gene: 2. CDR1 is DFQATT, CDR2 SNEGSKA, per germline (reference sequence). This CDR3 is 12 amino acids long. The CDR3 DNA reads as TGCAGTGCTAGGGGGACTATCAATGAGCAGTTCTTC. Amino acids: CSARGTINEQFF.

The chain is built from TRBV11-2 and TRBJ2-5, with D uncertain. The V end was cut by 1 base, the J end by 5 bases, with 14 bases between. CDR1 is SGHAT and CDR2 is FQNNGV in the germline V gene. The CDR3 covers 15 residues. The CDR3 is CASSLVASPAETQYF. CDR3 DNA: TGTGCCAGCAGCTTAGTGGCGTCCCCTGCGGAGACCCAGTACTTC.

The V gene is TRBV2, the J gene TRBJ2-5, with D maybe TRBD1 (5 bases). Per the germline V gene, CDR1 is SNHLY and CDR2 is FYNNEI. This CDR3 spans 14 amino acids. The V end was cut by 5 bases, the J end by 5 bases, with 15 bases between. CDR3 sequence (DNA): TGTGCCAGCAGTTCCCGACAGCTTCTGGAGACCCAGTACTTC. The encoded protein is CASSSRQLLETQYF.

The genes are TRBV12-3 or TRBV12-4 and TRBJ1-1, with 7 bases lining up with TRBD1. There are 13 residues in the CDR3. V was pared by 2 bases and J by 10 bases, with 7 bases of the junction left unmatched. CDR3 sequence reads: CASSLQVRGLAFF. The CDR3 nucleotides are TGTGCCAGCAGTTTACAGGTCAGGGGGTTAGCTTTCTTT.

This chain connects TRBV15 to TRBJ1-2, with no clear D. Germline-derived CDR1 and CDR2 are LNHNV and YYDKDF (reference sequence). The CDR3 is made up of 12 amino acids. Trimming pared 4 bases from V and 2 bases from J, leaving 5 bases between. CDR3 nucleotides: TGTGCCACCAGCAACCTAAACTATGGCTACACCTTC. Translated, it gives CATSNLNYGYTF.

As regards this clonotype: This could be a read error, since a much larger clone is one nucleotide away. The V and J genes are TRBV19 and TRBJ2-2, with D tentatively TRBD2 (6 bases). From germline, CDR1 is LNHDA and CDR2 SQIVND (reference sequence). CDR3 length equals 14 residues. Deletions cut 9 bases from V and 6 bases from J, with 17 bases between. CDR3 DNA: TGTGCCAGCGCGGGGCTGCAAAACTCCGGGGAGCTGTTTTTT. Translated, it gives CASAGLQNSGELFF.

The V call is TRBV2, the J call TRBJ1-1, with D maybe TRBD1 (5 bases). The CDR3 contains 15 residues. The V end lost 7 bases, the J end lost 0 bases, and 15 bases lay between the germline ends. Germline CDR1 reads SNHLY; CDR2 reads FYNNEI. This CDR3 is CASKQEKIMNTEAFF. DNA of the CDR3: TGTGCCAGCAAACAGGAGAAGATTATGAACACTGAAGCTTTCTTT.

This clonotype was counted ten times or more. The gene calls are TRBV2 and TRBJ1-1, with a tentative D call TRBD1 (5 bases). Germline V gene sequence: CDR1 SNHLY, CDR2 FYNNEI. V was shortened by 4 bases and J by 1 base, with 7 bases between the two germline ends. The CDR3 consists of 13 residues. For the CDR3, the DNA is TGTGCCAGCAGTGTACAGGCGAACACTGAAGCTTTCTTT. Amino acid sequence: CASSVQANTEAFF. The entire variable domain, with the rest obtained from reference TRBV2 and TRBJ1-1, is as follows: EPEVTQTPSHQVTQMGQEVILRCVPISNHLYFYWYRQILGQKVEFLVSFYNNEISEKSEIFDDQFSVERPDGSNFTLKIRSTKLEDSAMYFCASSVQANTEAFFGQGTRLTVV.